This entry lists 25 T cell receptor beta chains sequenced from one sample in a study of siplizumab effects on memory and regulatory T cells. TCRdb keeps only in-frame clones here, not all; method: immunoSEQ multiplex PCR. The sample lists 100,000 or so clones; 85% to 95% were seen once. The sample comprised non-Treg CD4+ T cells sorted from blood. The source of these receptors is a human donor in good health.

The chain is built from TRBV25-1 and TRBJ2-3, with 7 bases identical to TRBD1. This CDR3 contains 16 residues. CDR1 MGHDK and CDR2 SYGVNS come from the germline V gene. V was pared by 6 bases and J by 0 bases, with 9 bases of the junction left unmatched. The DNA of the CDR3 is TGTGCCAGCAGGCTACTGGGACAGCATAGCACAGATACGCAGTATTTT. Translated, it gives CASRLLGQHSTDTQYF. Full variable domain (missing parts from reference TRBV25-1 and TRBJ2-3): EADIYQTPRYLVIGTGKKITLECSQTMGHDKMYWYQQDPGMELHLIHYSYGVNSTEKGDLSSESTVSRIRTEHFPLTLESARPSHTSQYLCASRLLGQHSTDTQYFGPGTRLTVL.

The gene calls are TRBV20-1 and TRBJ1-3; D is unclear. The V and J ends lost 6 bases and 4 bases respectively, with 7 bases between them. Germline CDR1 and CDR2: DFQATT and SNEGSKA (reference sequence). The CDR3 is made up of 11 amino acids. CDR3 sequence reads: CSAETGNTIYF. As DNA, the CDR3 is TGCAGTGCGGAAACAGGAAACACCATATATTTT.

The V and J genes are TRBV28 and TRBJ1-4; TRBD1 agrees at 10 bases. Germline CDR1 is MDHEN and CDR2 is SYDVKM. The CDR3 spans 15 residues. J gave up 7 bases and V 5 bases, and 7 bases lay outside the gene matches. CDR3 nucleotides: TGTGCCAGCAGTCCGACCGGGACAGGGGCTGAAAAACTGTTTTTT. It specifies CASSPTGTGAEKLFF.

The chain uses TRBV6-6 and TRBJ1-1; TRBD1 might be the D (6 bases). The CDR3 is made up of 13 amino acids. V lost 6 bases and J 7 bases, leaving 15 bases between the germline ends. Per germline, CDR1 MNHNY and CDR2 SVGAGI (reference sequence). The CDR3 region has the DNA TGTGCCAGCAGCAGACTCCAGGGGAATGAAGCTTTCTTT. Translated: CASSRLQGNEAFF.

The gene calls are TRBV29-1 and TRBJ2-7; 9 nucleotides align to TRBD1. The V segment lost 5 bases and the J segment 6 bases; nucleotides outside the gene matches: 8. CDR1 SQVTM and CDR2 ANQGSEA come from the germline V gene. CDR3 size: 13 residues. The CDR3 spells CSVTGTGSAEQYF. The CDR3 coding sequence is TGCAGCGTTACCGGGACAGGGTCTGCCGAGCAGTACTTC.

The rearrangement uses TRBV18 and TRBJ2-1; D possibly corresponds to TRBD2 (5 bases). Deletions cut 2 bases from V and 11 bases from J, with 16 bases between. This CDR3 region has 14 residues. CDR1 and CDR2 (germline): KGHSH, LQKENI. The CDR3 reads CASSPGLAQLKQFF. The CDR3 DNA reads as TGTGCCAGCTCACCAGGTCTAGCCCAGTTAAAGCAGTTCTTC.

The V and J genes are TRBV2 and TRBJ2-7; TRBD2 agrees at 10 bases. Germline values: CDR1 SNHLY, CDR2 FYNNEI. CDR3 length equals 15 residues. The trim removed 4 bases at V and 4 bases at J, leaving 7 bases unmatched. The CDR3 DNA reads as TGTGCCAGCAGTGCAGAATCTAGCGGGGGATACGAGCAGTACTTC. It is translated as CASSAESSGGYEQYF.

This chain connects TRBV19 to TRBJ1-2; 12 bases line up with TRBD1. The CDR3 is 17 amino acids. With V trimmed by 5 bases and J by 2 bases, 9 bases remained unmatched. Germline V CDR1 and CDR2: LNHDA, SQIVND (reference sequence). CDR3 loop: CASSDIGTGGVNYGYTF. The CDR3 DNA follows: TGTGCCAGTAGTGACATTGGGACAGGGGGCGTCAACTATGGCTACACCTTC.

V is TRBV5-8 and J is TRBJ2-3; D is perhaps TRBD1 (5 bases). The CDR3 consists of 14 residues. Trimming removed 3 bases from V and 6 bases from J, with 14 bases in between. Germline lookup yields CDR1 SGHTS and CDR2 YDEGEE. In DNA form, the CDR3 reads TGTGCCAGCAGCTCGACAGTAGTCGAGGATACGCAGTATTTT. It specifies CASSSTVVEDTQYF.

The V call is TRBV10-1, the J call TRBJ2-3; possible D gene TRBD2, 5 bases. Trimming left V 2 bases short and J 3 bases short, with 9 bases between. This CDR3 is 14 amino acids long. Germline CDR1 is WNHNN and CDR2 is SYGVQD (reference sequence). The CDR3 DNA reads TGCGCCAGCAGTGAGCGGGGTCGGACAGATACGCAGTATTTT. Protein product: CASSERGRTDTQYF.

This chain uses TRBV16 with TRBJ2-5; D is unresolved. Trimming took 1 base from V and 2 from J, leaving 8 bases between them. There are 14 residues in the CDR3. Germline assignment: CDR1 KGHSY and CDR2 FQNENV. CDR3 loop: CASSQFTYQETQYF. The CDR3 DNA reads TGTGCCAGCAGCCAATTCACTTATCAAGAGACCCAGTACTTC. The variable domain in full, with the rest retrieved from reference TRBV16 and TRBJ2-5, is GEEVAQTPKHLVRGEGQKAKLYCAPIKGHSYVFWYQQVLKNEFKFLISFQNENVFDETGMPKERFSAKCLPNSPCSLEIQATKLEDSAVYFCASSQFTYQETQYFGPGTRLLVL.

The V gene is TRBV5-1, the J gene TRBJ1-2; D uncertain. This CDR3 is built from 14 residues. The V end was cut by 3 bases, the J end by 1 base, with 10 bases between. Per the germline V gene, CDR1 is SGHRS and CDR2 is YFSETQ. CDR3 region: CASSSEGRNYGYTF. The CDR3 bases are TGCGCCAGCAGCTCTGAAGGGCGTAACTATGGCTACACCTTC.

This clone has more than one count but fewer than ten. As DNA, the CDR3 is TGTGCCATCAGTAATGTTGGGACTAATGAAAAACTGTTTTTT. Its protein is CAISNVGTNEKLFF. V and J are TRBV10-3 and TRBJ1-4; no firm D call. The germline V gene encodes CDR1 ENHRY and CDR2 SYGVKD. The V and J ends lost 5 bases and 2 bases respectively, with 9 bases between them. CDR3 length: 14 amino acids.

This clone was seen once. The CDR3 DNA reads TGTGCCAGTAGTATGGAGGGAGGGAGGCGGCACTATGGCTACACCTTC. It is translated as CASSMEGGRRHYGYTF. The chain carries TRBV19 and TRBJ1-2, with D unclear. CDR1 LNHDA and CDR2 SQIVND come from the germline V gene (reference sequence). Trimming pared 3 bases from V and 3 bases from J, leaving 17 bases between. CDR3 length equals 16 residues.

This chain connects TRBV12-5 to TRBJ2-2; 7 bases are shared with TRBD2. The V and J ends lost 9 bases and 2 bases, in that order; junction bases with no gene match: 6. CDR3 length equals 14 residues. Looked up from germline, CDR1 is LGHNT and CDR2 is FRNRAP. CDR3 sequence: CASDQRENTGELFF. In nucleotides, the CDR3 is TGTGCTAGCGACCAGCGGGAAAACACCGGGGAGCTGTTTTTT.

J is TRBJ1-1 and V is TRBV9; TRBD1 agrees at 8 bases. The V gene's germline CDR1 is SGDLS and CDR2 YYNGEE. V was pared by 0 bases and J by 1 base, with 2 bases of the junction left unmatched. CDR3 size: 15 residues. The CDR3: CASSVVGTGNTEAFF. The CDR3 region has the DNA TGTGCCAGCAGCGTAGTCGGGACAGGGAACACTGAAGCTTTCTTT.

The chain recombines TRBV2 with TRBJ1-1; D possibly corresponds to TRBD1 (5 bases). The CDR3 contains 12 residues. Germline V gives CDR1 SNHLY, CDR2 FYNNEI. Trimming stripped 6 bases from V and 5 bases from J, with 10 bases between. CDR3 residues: CASRRQLTEAFF. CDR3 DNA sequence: TGTGCCAGCAGACGACAGTTAACTGAAGCTTTCTTT.

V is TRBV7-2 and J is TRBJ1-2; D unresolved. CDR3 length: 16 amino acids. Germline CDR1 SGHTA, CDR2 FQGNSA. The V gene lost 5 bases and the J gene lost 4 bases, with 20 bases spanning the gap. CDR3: CASSHYRTVLSYGYTF. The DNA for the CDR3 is TGTGCCAGCAGCCACTATAGAACGGTCCTATCCTATGGCTACACCTTC.

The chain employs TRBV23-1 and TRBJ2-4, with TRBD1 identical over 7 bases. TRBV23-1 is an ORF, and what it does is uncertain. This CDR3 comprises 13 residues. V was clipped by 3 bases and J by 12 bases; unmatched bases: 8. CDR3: CASSQQPGQSQYF. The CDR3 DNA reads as TGCGCCAGCAGTCAGCAGCCGGGACAGAGTCAGTACTTC.

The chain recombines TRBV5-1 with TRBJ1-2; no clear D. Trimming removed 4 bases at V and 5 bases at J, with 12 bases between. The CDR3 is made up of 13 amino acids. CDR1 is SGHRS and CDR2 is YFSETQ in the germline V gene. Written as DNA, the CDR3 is TGCGCCAGCAGCCCGGATACGGGGTATGGCTACACCTTC. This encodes CASSPDTGYGYTF. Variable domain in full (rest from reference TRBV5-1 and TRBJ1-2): KAGVTQTPRYLIKTRGQQVTLSCSPISGHRSVSWYQQTPGQGLQFLFEYFSETQRNKGNFPGRFSGRQFSNSRSEMNVSTLELGDSALYLCASSPDTGYGYTFGSGTRLTVV.

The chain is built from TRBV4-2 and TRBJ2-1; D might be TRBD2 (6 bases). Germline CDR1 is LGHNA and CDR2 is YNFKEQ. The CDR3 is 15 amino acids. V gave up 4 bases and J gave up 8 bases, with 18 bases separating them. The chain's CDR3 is CASSPRRGTGDEQFF. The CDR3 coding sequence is TGTGCCAGCAGCCCTCGTCGCGGGACGGGCGATGAGCAGTTCTTC.

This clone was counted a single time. CDR3 DNA sequence: TGCGCCAGCAGCCAAAGGGTGGCGGATTCACCCCTCCACTTT. Encoded protein: CASSQRVADSPLHF. The V and J genes are TRBV4-1 and TRBJ1-6; D not certain. CDR3 length equals 14 residues. V was trimmed by 2 bases and J by 8 bases, leaving 10 bases between them. Germline loops: CDR1 MGHRA, CDR2 YSYEKL.

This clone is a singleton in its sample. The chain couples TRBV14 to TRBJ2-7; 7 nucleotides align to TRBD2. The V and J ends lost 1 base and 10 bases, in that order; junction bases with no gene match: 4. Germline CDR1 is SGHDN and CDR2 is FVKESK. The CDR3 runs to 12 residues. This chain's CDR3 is CASSQALAVQYF. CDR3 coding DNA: TGTGCCAGCAGCCAAGCCCTAGCGGTTCAGTACTTC.

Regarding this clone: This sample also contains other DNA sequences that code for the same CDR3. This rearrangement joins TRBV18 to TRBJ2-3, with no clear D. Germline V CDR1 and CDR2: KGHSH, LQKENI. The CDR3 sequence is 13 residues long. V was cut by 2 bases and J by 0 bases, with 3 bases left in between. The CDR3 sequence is CASSPISTDTQYF. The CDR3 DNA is TGTGCCAGCTCACCAATTAGCACAGATACGCAGTATTTT. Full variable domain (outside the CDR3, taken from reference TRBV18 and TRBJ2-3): NAGVMQNPRHLVRRRGQEARLRCSPMKGHSHVYWYRQLPEEGLKFMVYLQKENIIDESGMPKERFSAEFPKEGPSILRIQQVVRGDSAAYFCASSPISTDTQYFGPGTRLTVL.

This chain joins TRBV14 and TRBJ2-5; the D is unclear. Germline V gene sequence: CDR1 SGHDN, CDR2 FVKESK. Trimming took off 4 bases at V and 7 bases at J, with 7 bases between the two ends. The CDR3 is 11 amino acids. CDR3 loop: CASSPGRTQYF. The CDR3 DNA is TGTGCCAGCAGCCCAGGAAGGACCCAGTACTTC.